These 20 T cell receptor beta chains were sequenced from one sample in a study of T cell repertoires in cytomegalovirus infection. These receptors are not linked to any known antigen. Each CDR3 protein gets one entry after TCRdb re-called the reads with MiXCR. Here the sample spans under 850,000 distinct CDR3 sequences, around 35% being singletons. The sequencing used cultured PBMCs, collected from culture after CMV antigen stimulation. The receptors stem from a human donor in good health (CMV status not recorded). Some clones in this sample may be carry-over from other donors' samples.

This chain joins TRBV20-1 and TRBJ1-3; 7 bases are shared with TRBD1. V was clipped by 1 base and J by 4 bases; unmatched bases: 7. The CDR3 sequence is 15 residues long. CDR1 and CDR2 (germline): DFQATT, SNEGSKA (reference sequence). The CDR3 bases are TGCAGTGCTAGAGGCGACAGGGCGCGGGGAAACACCATATATTTT. Translating it yields CSARGDRARGNTIYF.

This sequence joins TRBV6-2 or TRBV6-3 and TRBJ1-4; tentative D call: TRBD1 (5 bases). The CDR3 is 15 amino acids. V gave up 0 bases and J gave up 8 bases, with 13 bases separating them. Germline values: CDR1 MNHEY, CDR2 SVGEGT. The CDR3 loop is CASSYSPGRDEKLFF. The CDR3 nucleotides are TGTGCCAGCAGTTACTCCCCGGGACGGGACGAAAAACTGTTTTTT.

The chain carries TRBV15 and TRBJ2-7, with TRBD2 matching over 9 bases. CDR3 size: 17 residues. The trim removed 3 bases at V and 1 base at J, leaving 10 bases unmatched. Germline CDR1 LNHNV, CDR2 YYDKDF (reference sequence). The CDR3 sequence: CATSRALWAGGSYEQYF. The CDR3 bases are TGTGCCACCAGCAGGGCCCTGTGGGCGGGAGGGTCCTACGAGCAGTACTTC.

This clonotype appeared many times. CDR3 coding DNA: TGTGCCAGCAGCCTATACCCAAGCACAGATACGCAGTATTTT. It is translated as CASSLYPSTDTQYF. The rearrangement uses TRBV7-2 and TRBJ2-3; D remains unclear. The CDR3 loop spans 14 amino acids. The germline V and J ends were trimmed by 5 bases and 0 bases, with 9 bases remaining between them. Germline CDR1 is SGHTA and CDR2 is FQGNSA.

This clonotype has only one observation. The chain joins TRBV2 to TRBJ2-1; D gene unclear. V was shortened by 6 bases and J by 8 bases, with 8 bases between the two germline ends. This CDR3 comprises 11 residues. CDR1 is SNHLY and CDR2 is FYNNEI in the germline V gene. CDR3: CASRVLDEQFF. The CDR3 DNA sequence: TGTGCCAGCAGGGTATTGGATGAGCAGTTCTTC.

The sample holds a few counts of this clonotype. The rearrangement joins TRBV10-3 to TRBJ1-1; 8 positions match TRBD1. The CDR3 has 17 amino acids. In germline, CDR1 is ENHRY, CDR2 SYGVKD. Trimming cost V 2 bases and J 1 base; bases outside gene matches: 9. The CDR3 nucleotides are TGTGCCATCAGTGAGGGGAGACAGGGGCCTAGGAACACTGAAGCTTTCTTT. This translates into CAISEGRQGPRNTEAFF.

The chain combines TRBV28 with TRBJ2-7, with TRBD1 identical over 7 bases. Germline trimming cut 6 bases from V and 3 bases from J; bases unmatched to any gene: 8. The CDR3 contains 14 residues. Germline CDR1 MDHEN, CDR2 SYDVKM. As DNA, the CDR3 is TGTGCCAGCAGAGACAGGGTACGCAACTACGAGCAGTACTTC. Its protein is CASRDRVRNYEQYF.

The chain links TRBV19 to TRBJ2-3; D call uncertain. There are 12 residues in the CDR3. Germline V lookup: CDR1 LNHDA, CDR2 SQIVND (reference sequence). Trimming took off 3 bases at V and 4 bases at J, with 5 bases between the two ends. CDR3 DNA: TGTGCCAGTAGTATTGGGCCAGATACGCAGTATTTT. It specifies CASSIGPDTQYF.

This clonotype occurred a few times. The gene calls are TRBV6-1 and TRBJ2-5; 12 nucleotides agree with TRBD1. V lost 5 bases and J lost 5; bases outside the gene matches: 9. The CDR3 runs 16 residues. The germline V gene encodes CDR1 MNHNS and CDR2 SASEGT. This CDR3 reads CASSHRDRGLRETQYF. The CDR3 DNA sequence: TGTGCCAGCAGTCACCGGGACAGGGGGCTCCGGGAGACCCAGTACTTC.

CDR3 protein: CASSSRVPNLYGYTF. CDR3 bases: TGTGCCAGCAGCTCCAGGGTGCCTAATCTTTATGGCTACACCTTC. The chain has TRBV7-2 and TRBJ1-2, with D possibly TRBD1 on 5 matching bases. Trimming took 4 bases from V and 5 from J, leaving 17 bases between them. Germline CDR1 SGHTA, CDR2 FQGNSA. The CDR3 length is 15 residues. The whole variable domain, remainder taken from reference TRBV7-2 and TRBJ1-2, is GAGVSQSPSNKVTEKGKDVELRCDPISGHTALYWYRQSLGQGLEFLIYFQGNSAPDKSGLPSDRFSAERTGGSVSTLTIQRTQQEDSAVYLCASSSRVPNLYGYTFGSGTRLTVV.

This chain links TRBV7-9 with TRBJ1-2; 11 positions agree with TRBD1. The CDR3 totals 15 residues. The ends lost 3 bases at V and 4 bases at J; junction bases unmatched: 4. CDR1 SEHNR and CDR2 FQNEAQ come from the germline V gene (reference sequence). The CDR3 sequence: CASSFGTGGAYGYTF. In DNA form, the CDR3 reads TGTGCCAGCAGCTTTGGGACAGGGGGTGCCTATGGCTACACCTTC.

This clonotype was detected a few times. The chain carries TRBV7-2 and TRBJ1-5, with 7 nucleotides matching TRBD1. This CDR3 contains 14 residues. Looked up from germline, CDR1 is SGHTA and CDR2 is FQGNSA. The V segment lost 5 bases and the J segment 6 bases; nucleotides outside the gene matches: 7. In DNA, the CDR3 is TGTGCCAGCAGCCGACAGGGCTTTAGTCAGCCCCAGCATTTT. Its protein product is CASSRQGFSQPQHF.

Notes on this clonotype: A read error is possible here, since a much larger clone lies one base away. The CDR3 protein is CASSLGTGMKSNIQYF. The CDR3 nucleotides read TGTGCCAGCAGTTTGGGGACAGGGATGAAGTCGAACATTCAGTACTTC. This chain uses TRBV27 with TRBJ2-4; 9 bases line up with TRBD1. The ends lost 3 bases at V and 7 bases at J; junction bases unmatched: 10. The CDR3 extends over 16 amino acids. CDR1 is MNHEY and CDR2 is SMNVEV in the germline V gene (reference sequence).

The chain recombines TRBV6-1 with TRBJ1-6; the D gene is possibly TRBD1 (6 bases). V lost 3 bases and J 11 bases, leaving 8 bases between the germline ends. Germline V CDR1 and CDR2: MNHNS, SASEGT. CDR3 length: 12 residues. CDR3 region: CASSEDRTPLHF. The CDR3 DNA follows: TGTGCCAGCAGTGAGGACAGAACACCCCTCCACTTT.

The V call is TRBV19, the J call TRBJ1-2; D might be TRBD1 (6 bases). The length of the CDR3 is 15 residues. V shed 3 bases and J shed 3 bases, with 14 bases lying between them. Germline lookup yields CDR1 LNHDA and CDR2 SQIVND (reference sequence). The CDR3 nucleotides read TGTGCCAGTAGTATTGGACAGCCGAAGTACTATGGCTACACCTTC. Encoded protein: CASSIGQPKYYGYTF.

This clonotype has ten or more counts. V gene TRBV4-1 combines with J gene TRBJ1-1; possible D gene TRBD1, 6 bases. CDR1 MGHRA and CDR2 YSYEKL come from the germline V gene. V shed 3 bases and J shed 4 bases, with 12 bases lying between them. This CDR3 has 14 amino acids. The CDR3 nucleotides are TGCGCCAGCAGCCAGGGACACGGGGGCACTGAAGCTTTCTTT. Its translation: CASSQGHGGTEAFF.

The chain joins TRBV4-1 to TRBJ1-3; possible D gene TRBD1, 5 bases. Looked up from germline, CDR1 is MGHRA and CDR2 is YSYEKL. CDR3 size: 16 residues. V dropped 4 bases and J dropped 0 bases, with 13 bases sitting between them. The CDR3: CASSRKTDLSGNTIYF. The DNA of the CDR3 is TGCGCCAGCAGCCGGAAGACAGACCTCTCTGGAAACACCATATATTTT.

V usage is TRBV12-3 or TRBV12-4 and J usage is TRBJ2-1, with TRBD2 as a possible D gene (5 bases). This CDR3 comprises 14 residues. Deletions cut 3 bases from V and 15 bases from J, with 21 bases between. In DNA, the CDR3 is TGTGCCAGCAGTTTCCCACCGGACCAACTAGTCCCGTTCTTC. Protein product: CASSFPPDQLVPFF.

This clonotype has a handful of counts. V and J are TRBV7-9 and TRBJ1-4; D may be TRBD1 (5 bases). Germline-derived CDR1 and CDR2 are SEHNR and FQNEAQ (reference sequence). The germline V and J ends were trimmed by 5 bases and 3 bases, with 10 bases remaining between them. The CDR3 is 14 residues long. CDR3 region: CASSRRDPNEKLFF. The CDR3 DNA reads TGTGCCAGCAGCCGCCGGGACCCTAATGAAAAACTGTTTTTT.

This clonotype was seen a few times. This rearrangement joins TRBV19 to TRBJ1-1; the D gene is possibly TRBD1 (5 bases). The V end was cut by 4 bases, the J end by 4 bases, with 13 bases between. The CDR3 length is 14 residues. Germline-derived CDR1 and CDR2 are LNHDA and SQIVND (reference sequence). CDR3 protein: CASSTSPGGTEAFF. DNA for the CDR3: TGTGCCAGTAGTACTTCCCCGGGGGGCACTGAAGCTTTCTTT.